Shown below are 10 T cell receptor beta chains from a single sample sequenced in a study of beta chain features in type 1 diabetes. The entirety of the isolated RNA underwent reverse transcription, so expressed TCRB transcripts were sequenced. Assay: immunoSEQ multiplex PCR; the TCRdb copy retains only in-frame clones and omits some. Here the sample spans 350,000 to 450,000 clones, over 11% being singletons. Sequencing used naive CD4+ T cells from blood. These receptors were obtained from a man aged 25 to 40 in good health.

This clone occurred a few times. The rearrangement joins TRBV18 to TRBJ2-1; D remains ambiguous. The V gene lost 3 bases and the J gene lost 9 bases, with 9 bases spanning the gap. Germline V lookup: CDR1 KGHSH, CDR2 LQKENI. This CDR3 is built from 12 residues. In DNA, the CDR3 is TGTGCCAGCTCACCCCAGGTTGGTGAGCAGTTCTTC. Its protein is CASSPQVGEQFF.

This clone was recorded a few times. This chain joins TRBV19 and TRBJ1-2; 7 positions agree with TRBD1. After removal of 6 bases from V and 7 bases from J, the junction contained 5 bases not matched to a gene. This CDR3 contains 12 residues. Germline V lookup: CDR1 LNHDA, CDR2 SQIVND (reference sequence). The CDR3 bases are TGTGCCAGTAGCTTCGACAGGGCTGGCTACACCTTC. Encoded protein: CASSFDRAGYTF. Full variable domain (rest looked up from reference TRBV19 and TRBJ1-2): DGGITQSPKYLFRKEGQNVTLSCEQNLNHDAMYWYRQDPGQGLRLIYYSQIVNDFQKGDIAEGYSVSREKKESFPLTVTSAQKNPTAFYLCASSFDRAGYTFGSGTRLTVV.

This sequence joins TRBV11-3 and TRBJ2-3; 7 bases fit TRBD1. Per germline, CDR1 SGHNT and CDR2 YENEEA. This CDR3 region has 16 residues. The J segment lost 0 bases and the V segment lost 0 bases, leaving 3 bases of the junction unmatched. Written as DNA, the CDR3 is TGTGCCAGCAGCTTAGATCAGGGGGTGAGCACAGATACGCAGTATTTT. This sequence encodes CASSLDQGVSTDTQYF.

A few counts support this clone. CDR3 nucleotide sequence: TGTGCCAGCAGTCTAGGAGCTAGCGGGTGGTATGAGCAGTTCTTC. Translated, it gives CASSLGASGWYEQFF. The chain recombines TRBV27 with TRBJ2-1, with TRBD2 identical over 8 bases. The CDR3 extends over 15 amino acids. Germline V gene lookup returns CDR1 MNHEY and CDR2 SMNVEV (reference sequence). With 5 bases clipped from V and 8 bases from J, the junction kept 11 bases outside the gene matches.

This clone occurred a few times. The rearrangement links TRBV19 to TRBJ2-2; 14 positions match TRBD2. Unmatched junction bases numbered 10, after V lost 7 bases and J lost 6 bases. This CDR3 contains 17 residues. From germline, CDR1 is LNHDA and CDR2 SQIVND (reference sequence). The CDR3 DNA follows: TGTGCCAGTACGCCGACTAGCGGGAGGGCCGTCGCCGGGGAGCTGTTTTTT. Protein: CASTPTSGRAVAGELFF.

CDR3 sequence reads: CASSSGAFRALAGGETQYF. CDR3 bases: TGTGCCAGCAGCAGCGGGGCCTTCCGGGCACTAGCTGGGGGAGAGACCCAGTACTTC. The V gene is TRBV7-2, the J gene TRBJ2-5; 7 bases are shared with TRBD2. After removal of 5 bases from V and 4 bases from J, the junction contained 22 bases not matched to a gene. The CDR3 extends over 19 amino acids. Germline CDR1 is SGHTA and CDR2 is FQGNSA.

A few counts support this clone. This rearrangement joins TRBV2 to TRBJ2-5; 10 nucleotides agree with TRBD2. Losses at the gene ends were 5 bases for V and 5 bases for J; bases not matched to a gene: 5. From germline, CDR1 is SNHLY and CDR2 FYNNEI. CDR3 length: 14 residues. The CDR3 protein is CASSLPSGSETQYF. The CDR3, as DNA: TGTGCCAGCAGTTTGCCTAGCGGGAGCGAGACCCAGTACTTC. Together with reference TRBV2 and TRBJ2-5, the CDR3 gives the full variable domain: EPEVTQTPSHQVTQMGQEVILRCVPISNHLYFYWYRQILGQKVEFLVSFYNNEISEKSEIFDDQFSVERPDGSNFTLKIRSTKLEDSAMYFCASSLPSGSETQYFGPGTRLLVL.

Only a few counts were recorded for this clone. The J gene is TRBJ1-3, the V gene TRBV29-1; D is ambiguous. The germline V gene encodes CDR1 SQVTM and CDR2 ANQGSEA. Trimming took 7 bases from V and 0 from J, leaving 13 bases between them. The CDR3 covers 14 residues. In DNA, the CDR3 is TGCAGCGCTACGGACGGATCCTCTGGAAACACCATATATTTT. Translating it yields CSATDGSSGNTIYF.

In this sample, this clone turned up a few times. The chain uses TRBV18 and TRBJ2-7; D gene ambiguous. With 4 bases removed from V and 0 bases from J, the gap between germline ends came to 10 bases. Germline V gene lookup returns CDR1 KGHSH and CDR2 LQKENI. The CDR3 has 14 residues. In DNA, the CDR3 is TGTGCCAGCTCACTGGGTGGGATCTCCTACGAGCAGTACGTC. Translating gives CASSLGGISYEQYV.

This clone has a count of ten or more. The V and J genes are TRBV14 and TRBJ2-1, with D perhaps matching TRBD1 or TRBD2 (5 bases each). This CDR3 comprises 16 residues. The V end lost 0 bases, the J end lost 0 bases, and 9 bases lay between the germline ends. CDR1 is SGHDN, CDR2 FVKESK, per germline. CDR3 in amino acids: CASSQDGADSYNEQFF. CDR3 sequence (DNA): TGTGCCAGCAGCCAAGACGGGGCAGACTCCTACAATGAGCAGTTCTTC.